The source of this T cell receptor (beta chain) is a study of blood T cell repertoires in COVID-19. In the study overall: T cells, B-cell-depleted T cells, or PBMCs supplied cDNA or gDNA.

Only in-frame clones appear in the TCRdb table, and some are missing; sequencing was by immunoSEQ multiplex PCR. The data show 350,000 to 450,000 clones, roughly 90% seen once. The CDR3 runs 15 residues. Trimming cost V 3 bases and J 0 bases, with 11 bases left between them. The chain couples TRBV23-1 to TRBJ1-2; no firm D call. TRBV23-1 belongs to the ORF category, with a function that is uncertain. Sequencing used peripheral blood. The sequence derives from a man between 40 and 49 years old with acute or convalescent COVID-19. CDR3 DNA: TGCGCCAGCAGTCACACAGCCTCCACTAACTATGGCTACACCTTC. Translation: CASSHTASTNYGYTF.